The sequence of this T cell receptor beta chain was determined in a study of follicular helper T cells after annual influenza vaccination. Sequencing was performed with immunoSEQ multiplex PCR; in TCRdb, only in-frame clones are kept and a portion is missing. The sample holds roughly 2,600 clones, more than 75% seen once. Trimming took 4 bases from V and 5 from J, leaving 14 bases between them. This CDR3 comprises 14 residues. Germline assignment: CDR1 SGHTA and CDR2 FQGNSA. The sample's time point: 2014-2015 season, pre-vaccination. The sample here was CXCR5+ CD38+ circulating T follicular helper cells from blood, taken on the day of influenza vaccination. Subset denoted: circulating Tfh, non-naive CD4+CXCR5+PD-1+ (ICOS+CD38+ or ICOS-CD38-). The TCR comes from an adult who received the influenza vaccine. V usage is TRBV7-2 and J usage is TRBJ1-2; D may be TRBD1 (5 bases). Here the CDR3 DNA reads TGTGCCAGCAGCTCGGGGGAGGGGAAGTATGGCTACACCTTC. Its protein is CASSSGEGKYGYTF. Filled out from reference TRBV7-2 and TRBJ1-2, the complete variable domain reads GAGVSQSPSNKVTEKGKDVELRCDPISGHTALYWYRQSLGQGLEFLIYFQGNSAPDKSGLPSDRFSAERTGGSVSTLTIQRTQQEDSAVYLCASSSGEGKYGYTFGSGTRLTVV.